This entry features one T cell receptor (beta chain) sequence. Authors' methods: The assay estimated nucleated cells by amplifying reference gene primers. TCRdb keeps only in-frame clones here, not all; method: immunoSEQ multiplex PCR. V and J calls and clone size are copied from that table; D and trimming were computed from the DNA. This repertoire shows about 220,000 clones, 83% found once; its top ten account for about 5.3%. A PCR-confirmed or clinician-diagnosed COVID-19 case had contacted exposed participants within 2 weeks of entry. The data originate from a study of blood T cell repertoires in COVID-19. Study-wide context: The origin of the acute and convalescent COVID-19 samples was the United States, Italy and Spain. From T cells, B-cell-depleted T cells, or PBMCs came the material, which was cDNA or gDNA.

The germline V gene has CDR1 LNHDA and CDR2 SQIVND (reference sequence). With V trimmed by 8 bases and J by 4 bases, 4 bases remained unmatched. The CDR3 is made up of 13 amino acids. The source of this sequence is a woman aged 45-65 years who had been exposed to COVID-19. V gene TRBV19 combines with J gene TRBJ2-2; TRBD1 matches 7 bases. Sample: PBMCs or T cells enriched from blood (not recorded which). CDR3 nucleotides: TGTGCCAGTGAAAGGACAGGCACCGGGGAGCTGTTTTTT. Translated, it gives CASERTGTGELFF.